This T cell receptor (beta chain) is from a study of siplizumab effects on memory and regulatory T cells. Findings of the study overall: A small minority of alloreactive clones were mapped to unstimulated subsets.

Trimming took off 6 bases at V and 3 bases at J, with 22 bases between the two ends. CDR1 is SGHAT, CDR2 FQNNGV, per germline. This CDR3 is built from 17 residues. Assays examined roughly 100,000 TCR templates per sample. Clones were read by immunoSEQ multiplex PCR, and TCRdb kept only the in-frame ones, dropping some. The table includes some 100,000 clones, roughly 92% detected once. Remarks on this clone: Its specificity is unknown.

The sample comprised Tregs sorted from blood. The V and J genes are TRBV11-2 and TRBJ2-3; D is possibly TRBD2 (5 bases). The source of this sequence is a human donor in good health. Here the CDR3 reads CASSRRGLVIGTDTQYF. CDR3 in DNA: TGTGCCAGCAGTAGACGAGGGTTGGTTATCGGAACAGATACGCAGTATTTT.